This T cell receptor (beta chain) was retrieved from a study of blood T cell repertoires in COVID-19 (dated by TCRdb to 2020 to 2021). Study-wide context: The collaborator samples originated in the United States, Italy and Spain and spanned the acute and convalescent phases of COVID-19. The prospective study material was composed of cDNA or gDNA derived from T cells, B-cell-depleted T cells, or PBMCs. The dataset comprised deeply sampled blood TCRbeta repertoires from subjects exposed to, actively infected with, or recovered from COVID-19. A freely available public database, intended as a resource for researchers studying the immune response to SARS-CoV-2, is where the repertoires were released. The samples were drawn from the first 160 participants of the ongoing ImmuneRACE study and from some 1,300 subjects provided by 6 global collaborators. The sample metadata nearly always contained a de-identified subject ID, COVID-19 status, age in years and sex. Where available, HLA class I and class II types were taken from metadata supplied by the sample provider and were not determined by assay-based typing.

V is pared back by 5 bases and J by 6 bases, with 13 bases lying between the germline termini. Its CDR3 holds 13 amino acids, cysteine through phenylalanine. The kept DNA is CDR3 alone, 39 bases in frame from the first base. The germline V gene gives CDR1 as SNHLY and CDR2 as FYNNEI. One collaborating source in Seattle enrolled patients during active infection and followed them longitudinally through the course of disease. The collaborating institutions used their own protocols to collect whole blood in K2EDTA tubes. For TCRbeta analysis, collaborators shipped samples in one of three forms: frozen whole blood, isolated PBMCs, or DNA extracted from either of those sample types. About this clone: The clone's antigen remains unknown. It has no much larger one-base neighbor in the sample; base qualities were not kept.

What the work shows at the level of the full study, not this receptor alone: Clinical and demographic metadata were provided uncurated, with the amount varying by source and participant.

TCRbeta CDR3 regions were amplified from genomic DNA using the immunoSEQ Assay, a bias-controlled multiplex PCR. From the authors' description of their analysis: The number of nucleated cells in each sample was estimated from the amplification of reference gene primers within the assay. To quantify the absolute abundance of each unique TCRbeta CDR3 rearrangement, sequence reads were collapsed and filtered. For each sample, productive Simpson clonality was calculated as the square root of Simpson's diversity index across productive rearrangements. The table comes from immuneACCESS by way of TCRdb, which keeps in-frame sequences with V and J called. Part of the clones is missing from these tables; in studies checked, under half for an unresolved V gene and the rest for unknown reasons. Clone size and the V and J calls come from that table; the DNA yielded D and trimming. Here the sample has around 310,000 clones; 75% to 95% occur a single time. The biggest ten clones account for roughly 6.8% of the sample.

The specimen was peripheral blood. The receptor was isolated from a woman aged 25 to 39 with COVID-19, enrolled during active disease. The chain is encoded by TRBV2 joined to TRBJ1-1, and possibly TRBD1, on 6 matching bases. The DNA sequence reads TGTGCCAGCAGTCCAACAGGGCTGGCTGAAGCTTTCTTT. This sequence encodes CASSPTGLAEAFF.